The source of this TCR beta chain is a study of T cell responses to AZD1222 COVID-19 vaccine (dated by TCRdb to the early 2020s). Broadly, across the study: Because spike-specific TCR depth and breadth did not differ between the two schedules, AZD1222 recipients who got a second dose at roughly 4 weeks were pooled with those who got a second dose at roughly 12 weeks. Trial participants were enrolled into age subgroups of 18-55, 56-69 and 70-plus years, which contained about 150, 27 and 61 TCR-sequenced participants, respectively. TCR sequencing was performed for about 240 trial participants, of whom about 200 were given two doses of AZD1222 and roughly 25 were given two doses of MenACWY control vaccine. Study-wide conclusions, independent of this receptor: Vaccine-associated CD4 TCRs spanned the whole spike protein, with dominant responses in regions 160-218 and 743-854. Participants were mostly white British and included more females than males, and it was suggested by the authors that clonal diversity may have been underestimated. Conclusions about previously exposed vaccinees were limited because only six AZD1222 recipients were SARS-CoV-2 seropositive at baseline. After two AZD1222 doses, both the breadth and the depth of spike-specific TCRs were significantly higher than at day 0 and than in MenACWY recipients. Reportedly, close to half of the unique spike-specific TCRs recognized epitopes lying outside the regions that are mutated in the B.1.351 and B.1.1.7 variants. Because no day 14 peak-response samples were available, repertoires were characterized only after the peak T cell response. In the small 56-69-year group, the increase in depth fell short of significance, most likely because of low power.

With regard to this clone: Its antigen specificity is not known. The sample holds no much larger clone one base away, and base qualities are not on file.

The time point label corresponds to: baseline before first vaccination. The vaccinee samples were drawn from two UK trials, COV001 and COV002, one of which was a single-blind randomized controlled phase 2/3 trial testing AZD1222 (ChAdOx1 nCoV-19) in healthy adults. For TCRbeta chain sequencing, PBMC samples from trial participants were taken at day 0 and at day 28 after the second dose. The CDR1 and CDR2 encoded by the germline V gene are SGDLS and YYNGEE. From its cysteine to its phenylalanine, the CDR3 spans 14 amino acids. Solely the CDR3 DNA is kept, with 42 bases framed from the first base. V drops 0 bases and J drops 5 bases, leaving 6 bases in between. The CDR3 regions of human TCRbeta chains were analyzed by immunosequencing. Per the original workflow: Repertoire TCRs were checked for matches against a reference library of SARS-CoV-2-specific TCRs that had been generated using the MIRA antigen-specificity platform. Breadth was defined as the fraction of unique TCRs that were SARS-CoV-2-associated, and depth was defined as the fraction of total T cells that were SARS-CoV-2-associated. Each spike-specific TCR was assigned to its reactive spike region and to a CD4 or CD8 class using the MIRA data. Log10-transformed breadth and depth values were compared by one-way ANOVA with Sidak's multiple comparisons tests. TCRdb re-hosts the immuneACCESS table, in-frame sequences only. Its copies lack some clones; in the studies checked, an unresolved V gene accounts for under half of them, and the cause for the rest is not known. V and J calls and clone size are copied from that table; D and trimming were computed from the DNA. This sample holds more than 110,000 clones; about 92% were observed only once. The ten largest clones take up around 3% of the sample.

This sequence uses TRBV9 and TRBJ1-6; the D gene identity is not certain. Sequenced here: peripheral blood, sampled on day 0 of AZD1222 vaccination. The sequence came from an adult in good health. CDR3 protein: CASSVGGNNSPLHF. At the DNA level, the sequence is TGTGCCAGCAGCGTAGGAGGGAATAATTCACCCCTCCACTTT.